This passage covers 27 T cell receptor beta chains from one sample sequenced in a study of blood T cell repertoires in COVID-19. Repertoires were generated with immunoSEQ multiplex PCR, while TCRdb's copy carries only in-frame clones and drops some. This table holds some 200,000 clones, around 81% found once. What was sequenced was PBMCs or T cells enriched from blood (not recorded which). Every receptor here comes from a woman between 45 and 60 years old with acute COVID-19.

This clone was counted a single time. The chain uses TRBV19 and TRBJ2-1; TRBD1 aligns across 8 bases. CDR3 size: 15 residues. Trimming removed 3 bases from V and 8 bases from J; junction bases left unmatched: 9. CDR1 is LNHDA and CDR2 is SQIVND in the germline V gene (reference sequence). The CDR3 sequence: CASSMSGGQGDEQFF. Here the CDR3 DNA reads TGTGCCAGTAGTATGTCAGGGGGCCAAGGGGATGAGCAGTTCTTC.

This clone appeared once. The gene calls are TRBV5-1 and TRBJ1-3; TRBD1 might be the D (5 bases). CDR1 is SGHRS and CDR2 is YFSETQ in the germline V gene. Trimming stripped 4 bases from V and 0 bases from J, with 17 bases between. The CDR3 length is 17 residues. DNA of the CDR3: TGCGCCAGCAGCCCGGGCCCCCCAGGGTCCTCTGGAAACACCATATATTTT. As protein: CASSPGPPGSSGNTIYF.

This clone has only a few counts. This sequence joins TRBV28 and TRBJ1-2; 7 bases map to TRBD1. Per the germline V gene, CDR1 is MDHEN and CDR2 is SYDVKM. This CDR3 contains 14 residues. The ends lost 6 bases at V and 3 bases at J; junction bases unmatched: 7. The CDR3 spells CASRPGQIDYGYTF. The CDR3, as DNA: TGTGCCAGCAGGCCGGGACAGATTGACTATGGCTACACCTTC.

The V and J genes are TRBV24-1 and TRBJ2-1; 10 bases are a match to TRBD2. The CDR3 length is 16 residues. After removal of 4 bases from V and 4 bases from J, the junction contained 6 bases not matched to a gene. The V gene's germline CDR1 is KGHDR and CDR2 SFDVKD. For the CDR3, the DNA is TGTGCCACCAGTGACCCGAGCGGGAGGGCATACAATGAGCAGTTCTTC. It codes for CATSDPSGRAYNEQFF.

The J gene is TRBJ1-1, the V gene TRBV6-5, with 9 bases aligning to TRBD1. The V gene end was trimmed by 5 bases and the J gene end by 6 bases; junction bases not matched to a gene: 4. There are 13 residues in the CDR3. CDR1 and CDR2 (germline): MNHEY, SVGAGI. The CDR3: CASSPTGGPEAFF. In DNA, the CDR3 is TGTGCCAGCAGTCCCACAGGGGGCCCTGAAGCTTTCTTT.

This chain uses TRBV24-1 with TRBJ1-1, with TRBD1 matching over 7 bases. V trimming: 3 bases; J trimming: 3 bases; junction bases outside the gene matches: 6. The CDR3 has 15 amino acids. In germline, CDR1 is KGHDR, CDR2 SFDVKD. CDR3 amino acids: CATSDPTGFDTEAFF. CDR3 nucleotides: TGTGCCACCAGTGATCCGACAGGGTTTGACACTGAAGCTTTCTTT.

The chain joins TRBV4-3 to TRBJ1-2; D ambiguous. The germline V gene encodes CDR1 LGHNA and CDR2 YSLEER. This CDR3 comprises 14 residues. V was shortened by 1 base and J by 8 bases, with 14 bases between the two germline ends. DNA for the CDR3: TGCGCCAGCAGCCAAGGTGACCCCGGGAGGGGCTACACCTTC. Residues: CASSQGDPGRGYTF.

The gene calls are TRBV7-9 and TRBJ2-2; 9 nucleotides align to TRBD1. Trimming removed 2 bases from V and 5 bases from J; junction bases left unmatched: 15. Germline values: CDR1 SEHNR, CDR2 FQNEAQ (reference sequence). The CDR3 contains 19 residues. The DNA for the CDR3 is TGTGCCAGCAGCTTATACCTCAACCCTAGACAGGGGGGGACCGGGGAGCTGTTTTTT. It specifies CASSLYLNPRQGGTGELFF.

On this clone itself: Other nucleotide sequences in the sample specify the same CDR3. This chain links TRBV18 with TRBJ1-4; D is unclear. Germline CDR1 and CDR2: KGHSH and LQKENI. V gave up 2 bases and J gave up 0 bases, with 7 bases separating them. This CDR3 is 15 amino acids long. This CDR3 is CASSPSTATNEKLFF. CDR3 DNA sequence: TGTGCCAGCTCACCATCCACTGCAACTAATGAAAAACTGTTTTTT.

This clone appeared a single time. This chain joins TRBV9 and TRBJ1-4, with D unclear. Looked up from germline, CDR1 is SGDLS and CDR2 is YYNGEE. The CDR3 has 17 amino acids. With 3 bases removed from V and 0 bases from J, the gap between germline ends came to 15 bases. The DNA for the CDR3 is TGTGCCAGCAGCGCCCGTCCTAAGGCGGCAACTAATGAAAAACTGTTTTTT. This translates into CASSARPKAATNEKLFF.

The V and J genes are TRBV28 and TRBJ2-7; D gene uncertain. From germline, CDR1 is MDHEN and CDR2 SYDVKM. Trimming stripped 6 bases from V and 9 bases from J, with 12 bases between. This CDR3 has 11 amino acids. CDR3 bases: TGTGCCAGCAGCACCCACTCCTGGCAGTACTTC. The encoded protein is CASSTHSWQYF.

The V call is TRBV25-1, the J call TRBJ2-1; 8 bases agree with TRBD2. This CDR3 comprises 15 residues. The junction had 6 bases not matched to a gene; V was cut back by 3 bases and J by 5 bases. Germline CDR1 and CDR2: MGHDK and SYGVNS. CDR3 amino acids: CASSESRGADNEQFF. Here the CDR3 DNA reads TGTGCCAGCAGTGAGTCGCGGGGGGCGGACAATGAGCAGTTCTTC.

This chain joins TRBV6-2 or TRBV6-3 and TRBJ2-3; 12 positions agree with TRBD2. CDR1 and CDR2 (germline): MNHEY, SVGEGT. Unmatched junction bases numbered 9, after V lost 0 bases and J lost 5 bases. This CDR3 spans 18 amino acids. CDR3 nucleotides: TGTGCCAGCAGTTACTCTTTCCTAGCGGGGGGGAAGGGAGATACGCAGTATTTT. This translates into CASSYSFLAGGKGDTQYF.

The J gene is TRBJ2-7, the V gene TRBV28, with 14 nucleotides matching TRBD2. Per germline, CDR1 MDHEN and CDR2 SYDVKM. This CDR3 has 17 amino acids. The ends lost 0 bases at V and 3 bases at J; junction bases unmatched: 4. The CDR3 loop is CASSLWGTSGSGYEQYF. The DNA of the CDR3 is TGTGCCAGCAGTTTATGGGGGACTAGCGGGAGCGGCTACGAGCAGTACTTC.

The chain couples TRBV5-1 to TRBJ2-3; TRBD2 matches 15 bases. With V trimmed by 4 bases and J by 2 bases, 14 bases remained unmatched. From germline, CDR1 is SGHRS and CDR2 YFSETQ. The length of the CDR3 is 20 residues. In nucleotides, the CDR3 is TGCGCCAGCAGCATTCGGACTAGCGGGGGGGCGGCGAGGTACACAGATACGCAGTATTTT. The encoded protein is CASSIRTSGGAARYTDTQYF.

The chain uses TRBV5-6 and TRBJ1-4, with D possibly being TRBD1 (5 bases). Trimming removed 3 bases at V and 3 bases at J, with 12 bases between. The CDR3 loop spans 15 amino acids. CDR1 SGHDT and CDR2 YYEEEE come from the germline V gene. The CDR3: CASSSLGGANEKLFF. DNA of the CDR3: TGTGCCAGCAGCTCACTTGGGGGGGCTAATGAAAAACTGTTTTTT.

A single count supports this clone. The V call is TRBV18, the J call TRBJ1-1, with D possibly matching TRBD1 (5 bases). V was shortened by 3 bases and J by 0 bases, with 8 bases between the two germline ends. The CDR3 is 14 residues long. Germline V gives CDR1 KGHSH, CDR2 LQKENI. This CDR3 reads CASSPNRLNTEAFF. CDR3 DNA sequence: TGTGCCAGCTCACCGAACAGGTTGAACACTGAAGCTTTCTTT.

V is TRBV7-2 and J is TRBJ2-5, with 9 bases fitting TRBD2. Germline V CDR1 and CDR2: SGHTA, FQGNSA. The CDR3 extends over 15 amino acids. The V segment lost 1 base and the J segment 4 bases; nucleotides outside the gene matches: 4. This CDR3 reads CASSLVWREGETQYF. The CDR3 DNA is TGTGCCAGCAGCTTAGTGTGGCGGGAGGGAGAGACCCAGTACTTC.

CDR3 protein: CASSSVSYEQYF. The CDR3 DNA reads as TGTGCCAGCAGCTCGGTCTCCTACGAGCAGTACTTC. This chain links TRBV7-9 with TRBJ2-7; D uncertain. This CDR3 region has 12 residues. In germline, CDR1 is SEHNR, CDR2 FQNEAQ (reference sequence). V was shortened by 4 bases and J by 0 bases, with 4 bases between the two germline ends.

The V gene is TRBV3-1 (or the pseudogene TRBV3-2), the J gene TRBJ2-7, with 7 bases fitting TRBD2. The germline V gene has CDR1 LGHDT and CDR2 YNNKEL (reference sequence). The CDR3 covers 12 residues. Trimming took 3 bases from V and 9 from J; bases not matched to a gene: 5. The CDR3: CASSQGSGTQYF. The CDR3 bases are TGTGCCAGCAGCCAGGGAAGCGGGACGCAGTACTTC.

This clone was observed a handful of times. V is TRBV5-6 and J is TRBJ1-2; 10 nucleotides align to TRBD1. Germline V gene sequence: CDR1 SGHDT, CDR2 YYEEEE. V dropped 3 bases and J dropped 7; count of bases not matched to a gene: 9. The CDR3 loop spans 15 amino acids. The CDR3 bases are TGTGCCAGCAGCTCCCGGGGACAGGGGATAGTTGGCTACACCTTC. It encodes CASSSRGQGIVGYTF. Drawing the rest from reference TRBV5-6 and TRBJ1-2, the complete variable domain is DAGVTQSPTHLIKTRGQQVTLRCSPKSGHDTVSWYQQALGQGPQFIFQYYEEEERQRGNFPDRFSGHQFPNYSSELNVNALLLGDSALYLCASSSRGQGIVGYTFGSGTRLTVV.

Here the CDR3 reads CASSSLSYNSPLHF. CDR3 sequence (DNA): TGTGCCAGCAGTTCCCTCTCCTATAATTCACCCCTCCACTTT. The chain joins TRBV27 to TRBJ1-6; no definite D call. Germline V gene data show CDR1 as MNHEY and CDR2 as SMNVEV (reference sequence). Trimming took 4 bases from V and 0 from J, leaving 4 bases between them. CDR3 length equals 14 residues.

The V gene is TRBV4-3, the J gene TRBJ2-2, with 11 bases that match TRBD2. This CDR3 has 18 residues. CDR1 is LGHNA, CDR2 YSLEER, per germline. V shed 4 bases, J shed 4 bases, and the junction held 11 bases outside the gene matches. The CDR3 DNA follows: TGCGCCAGCAGCCGAGCTACTAGCGGGAGAGGCGTCACCGGGGAGCTGTTTTTT. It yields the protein CASSRATSGRGVTGELFF.

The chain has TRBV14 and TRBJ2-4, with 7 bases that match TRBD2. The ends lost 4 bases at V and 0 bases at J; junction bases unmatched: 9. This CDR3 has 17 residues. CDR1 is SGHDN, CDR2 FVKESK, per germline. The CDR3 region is CASSPDLAGVAKNIQYF. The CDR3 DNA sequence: TGTGCCAGCAGCCCCGACTTGGCGGGGGTAGCCAAAAACATTCAGTACTTC.

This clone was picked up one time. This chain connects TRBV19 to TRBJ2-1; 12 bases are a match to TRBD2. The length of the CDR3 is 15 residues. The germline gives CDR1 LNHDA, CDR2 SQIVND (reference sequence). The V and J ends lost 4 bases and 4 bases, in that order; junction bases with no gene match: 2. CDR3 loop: CASSTGLAGYNEQFF. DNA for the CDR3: TGTGCCAGTAGTACGGGACTAGCGGGTTACAATGAGCAGTTCTTC.

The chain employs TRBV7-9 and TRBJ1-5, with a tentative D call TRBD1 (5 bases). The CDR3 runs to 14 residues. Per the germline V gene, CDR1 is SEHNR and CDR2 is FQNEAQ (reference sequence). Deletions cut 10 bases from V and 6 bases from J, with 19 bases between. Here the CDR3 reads CATTTGVIGQPQHF. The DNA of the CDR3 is TGTGCCACCACGACGGGGGTAATCGGTCAGCCCCAGCATTTT.

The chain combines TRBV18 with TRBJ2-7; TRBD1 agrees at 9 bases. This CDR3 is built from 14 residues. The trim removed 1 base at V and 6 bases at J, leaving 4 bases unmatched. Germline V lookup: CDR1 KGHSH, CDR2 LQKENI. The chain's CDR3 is CASSPRQGVIEQYF. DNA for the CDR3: TGTGCCAGCTCACCACGACAGGGGGTTATCGAGCAGTACTTC.